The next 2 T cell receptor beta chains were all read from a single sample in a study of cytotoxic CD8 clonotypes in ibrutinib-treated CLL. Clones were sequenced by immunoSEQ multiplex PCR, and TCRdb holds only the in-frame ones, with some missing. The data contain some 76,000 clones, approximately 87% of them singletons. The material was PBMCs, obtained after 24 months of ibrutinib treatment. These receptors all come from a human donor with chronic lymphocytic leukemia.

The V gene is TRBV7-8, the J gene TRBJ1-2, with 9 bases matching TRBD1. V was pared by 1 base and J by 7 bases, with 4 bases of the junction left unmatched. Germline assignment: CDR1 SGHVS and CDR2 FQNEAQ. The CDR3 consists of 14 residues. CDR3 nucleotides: TGTGCCAGCAGCTTAGAAGGGACAGGGTTTGGCTACACCTTC. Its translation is CASSLEGTGFGYTF.

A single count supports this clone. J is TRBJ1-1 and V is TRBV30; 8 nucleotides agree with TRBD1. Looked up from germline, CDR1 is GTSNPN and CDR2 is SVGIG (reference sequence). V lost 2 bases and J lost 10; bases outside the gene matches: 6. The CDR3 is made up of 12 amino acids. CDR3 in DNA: TGTGCCTGGAGTCCTCAGGGGGCTGCAGCTTTCTTT. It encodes CAWSPQGAAAFF.